Listed below are T cell receptor beta chains from one sample, sequenced in a study of cytomegalovirus exposure and HLA in healthy donors. Only in-frame clones appear in the TCRdb table, and some are missing; sequencing was by immunoSEQ multiplex PCR. The sample records 120,000 to 150,000 clones, approximately 85% being singletons. Sequences were obtained from PBMCs. Source of these receptors: a woman between 35 and 50 years old in good health and CMV-seronegative. The CDR3 runs from the conserved cysteine through the conserved F or W. D genes are given only for firm matches. A clone size is listed for some rows: how often the clone was seen (once, few, many), or a class if it is expanded.

V: TRBV5-1
J: TRBJ1-3
size: .
D: .
CDR3: CASSLAGTPGNTIYF
DNA: TGCGCCAGCAGCTTGGCCGGGACACCTGGAAACACCATATATTTT

V: TRBV11-2
J: TRBJ1-5
size: .
D: .
CDR3: CASSLGSPNQPQHF
DNA: TGTGCCAGCAGCTTAGGGAGCCCTAATCAGCCCCAGCATTTT

V: TRBV5-5
J: TRBJ2-3
size: .
D: .
CDR3: CASARGRGADTQYF
DNA: TGTGCCAGCGCCAGGGGTCGGGGGGCAGATACGCAGTATTTT

V: TRBV5-4
J: TRBJ2-3
size: .
D: TRBD2
CDR3: CASSDPLREMRDTQYF
DNA: TGTGCCAGCAGCGACCCCTTGCGGGAGATGAGGGATACGCAGTATTTT

V: TRBV5-1
J: TRBJ2-1
size: once
D: TRBD2
CDR3: CASSLAGGRASYNEQFF
DNA: TGCGCCAGCAGCTTGGCCGGCGGGAGGGCCTCCTACAATGAGCAGTTCTTC

V: TRBV7-9
J: TRBJ2-3
size: .
D: TRBD2
CDR3: CSSSFASGRASDTQYF
DNA: TGTTCCAGCAGTTTCGCTAGCGGGAGGGCCTCAGATACGCAGTATTTT

V: TRBV4-3
J: TRBJ2-1
size: .
D: TRBD2
CDR3: CASSHQNSGSSYNEQFF
DNA: TGCGCCAGCAGCCACCAGAATAGCGGGAGTTCCTACAATGAGCAGTTCTTC

V: TRBV27
J: TRBJ2-7
size: .
D: .
CDR3: CASSLLGSNYEQYF
DNA: TGTGCCAGCAGTTTACTAGGGAGCAATTACGAGCAGTACTTC

V: TRBV7-8
J: TRBJ2-7
size: .
D: .
CDR3: CASSLGGAYGQYF
DNA: TGTGCCAGCAGCTTAGGCGGAGCCTATGGGCAGTACTTC

V: TRBV28
J: TRBJ2-7
size: .
D: TRBD2
CDR3: CASTTGTSGPYEQYF
DNA: TGTGCCAGCACCACCGGGACTAGCGGACCCTACGAGCAGTACTTC

V: TRBV4-1
J: TRBJ2-5
size: .
D: .
CDR3: CASSQLTGLETQYF
DNA: TGCGCCAGCAGCCAGCTTACAGGGCTGGAGACCCAGTACTTC

V: TRBV7-2
J: TRBJ2-7
size: .
D: TRBD1
CDR3: CASSPRQGPYEQYF
DNA: TGTGCCAGCAGCCCCCGACAGGGACCCTACGAGCAGTACTTC

V: TRBV7-2
J: TRBJ1-1
size: .
D: TRBD1
CDR3: CASSLRQGNTEAFF
DNA: TGTGCCAGCAGCCTTAGACAGGGAAACACTGAAGCTTTCTTT

V: TRBV4-2
J: TRBJ2-7
size: .
D: TRBD2
CDR3: CASSRPGTMDYEQYF
DNA: TGTGCCAGCAGCCGTCCCGGGACTATGGACTACGAGCAGTACTTC

V: TRBV28
J: TRBJ1-5
size: few
D: .
CDR3: CASSLSHTYQPQHF
DNA: TGTGCCAGCAGTTTATCTCACACCTATCAGCCCCAGCATTTT

V: TRBV18
J: TRBJ2-1
size: .
D: TRBD2
CDR3: CASSQSSGLSYNEQFF
DNA: TGTGCCAGCTCACAATCTAGCGGACTCTCCTACAATGAGCAGTTCTTC

V: TRBV27
J: TRBJ2-1
size: .
D: TRBD2
CDR3: CASSLWGSGRGPGGGQFF
DNA: TGTGCCAGCAGTTTATGGGGTAGCGGGAGGGGCCCGGGAGGTGGGCAGTTCTTC

V: TRBV18
J: TRBJ1-2
size: .
D: .
CDR3: CASSLDSNYGYTF
DNA: TGTGCCAGCTCACTCGACAGCAACTATGGCTACACCTTC

V: TRBV6-5
J: TRBJ1-1
size: .
D: TRBD1
CDR3: CASSWGDRGLPFF
DNA: TGTGCCAGCAGTTGGGGGGACAGGGGGCTGCCTTTCTTT

V: TRBV28
J: TRBJ1-5
size: .
D: TRBD1
CDR3: CASSPGQAYQPQHF
DNA: TGTGCCAGCAGCCCGGGACAGGCATATCAGCCCCAGCATTTT

V: TRBV29-1
J: TRBJ1-1
size: once
D: .
CDR3: CSSRGGTEAFF
DNA: TGCAGCTCCCGGGGGGGGACTGAAGCTTTCTTT

V: TRBV11-2
J: TRBJ2-7
size: once
D: .
CDR3: CASSYEAETTYEQYF
DNA: TGTGCCAGCAGCTACGAGGCCGAAACTACCTACGAGCAGTACTTC

V: TRBV6-1
J: TRBJ2-7
size: once
D: TRBD2
CDR3: CASSERTSGGSSYEQYF
DNA: TGTGCCAGCAGTGAAAGGACCTCCGGCGGGAGCTCCTACGAGCAGTACTTC

V: TRBV6-1
J: TRBJ1-4
size: .
D: TRBD1
CDR3: CASSRQGPNEKLFF
DNA: TGTGCCAGCAGCCGACAGGGGCCTAATGAAAAACTGTTTTTT

V: TRBV6-1
J: TRBJ1-1
size: .
D: .
CDR3: CASSDEGIRGNTEAFF
DNA: TGTGCCAGCAGTGACGAAGGTATTCGGGGGAACACTGAAGCTTTCTTT

V: TRBV5-8
J: TRBJ2-1
size: .
D: .
CDR3: CASSWWGYHRNEQFF
DNA: TGTGCCAGCAGCTGGTGGGGCTACCATCGAAATGAGCAGTTCTTC

V: TRBV11-2
J: TRBJ2-7
size: .
D: TRBD2
CDR3: CADGGGNEQYF
DNA: TGTGCCGACGGGGGGGGAAACGAGCAGTACTTC

V: TRBV5-6
J: TRBJ2-1
size: .
D: .
CDR3: CASSGSSTYEQFF
DNA: TGTGCCAGCAGTGGGAGTTCCACCTATGAGCAGTTCTTC

V: TRBV6-1
J: TRBJ2-7
size: .
D: .
CDR3: CASSGRGYEQYF
DNA: TGTGCCAGCAGTGGCAGGGGTTACGAGCAGTACTTC

V: TRBV19
J: TRBJ2-6
size: .
D: .
CDR3: CASSLRVASSGANVLTF
DNA: TGTGCCAGTAGTCTGAGGGTCGCAAGCTCTGGGGCCAACGTCCTGACTTTC

V: TRBV5-3
J: TRBJ1-4
size: .
D: .
CDR3: CARSLDSSNEKLFF
DNA: TGTGCCAGAAGCTTGGACAGCTCTAATGAAAAACTGTTTTTT

V: TRBV5-1
J: TRBJ2-3
size: .
D: TRBD2
CDR3: CASSLTSGTSTDTQYF
DNA: TGCGCCAGCAGCTTGACTAGCGGGACTAGCACAGATACGCAGTATTTT

V: TRBV10-3
J: TRBJ2-7
size: .
D: TRBD2
CDR3: CAIRGSREGYEQYF
DNA: TGTGCCATCAGGGGGAGCCGGGAGGGCTACGAGCAGTACTTC

V: TRBV4-1
J: TRBJ2-2
size: once
D: .
CDR3: CASSRERITGELFF
DNA: TGCGCCAGCAGCCGGGAGCGGATCACCGGGGAGCTGTTTTTT

V: TRBV30
J: TRBJ1-1
size: once
D: .
CDR3: CAWSLEVRTEAFF
DNA: TGTGCCTGGAGTCTTGAGGTTAGGACTGAAGCTTTCTTT

V: TRBV5-4
J: TRBJ2-7
size: few
D: .
CDR3: CASSINSYEQYF
DNA: TGTGCCAGCAGCATAAACAGCTACGAGCAGTACTTC

V: TRBV5-5
J: TRBJ1-3
size: .
D: .
CDR3: CASSLGPLDTIYF
DNA: TGTGCCAGCAGCTTGGGTCCCCTAGACACCATATATTTT

V: TRBV11-2
J: TRBJ2-3
size: .
D: TRBD2
CDR3: CASSLVGLAGSTDTQYF
DNA: TGTGCCAGCAGCTTAGTAGGGCTAGCGGGATCCACAGATACGCAGTATTTT

V: TRBV5-5
J: TRBJ2-3
size: .
D: TRBD2
CDR3: CASSWGLAGTDTQYF
DNA: TGTGCCAGCAGCTGGGGACTAGCAGGGACAGATACGCAGTATTTT

V: TRBV4-1
J: TRBJ1-4
size: few
D: TRBD1
CDR3: CASSLPPLRDSYEKLFF
DNA: TGCGCCAGCAGCCTCCCCCCGCTCAGGGACAGCTACGAAAAACTGTTTTTT